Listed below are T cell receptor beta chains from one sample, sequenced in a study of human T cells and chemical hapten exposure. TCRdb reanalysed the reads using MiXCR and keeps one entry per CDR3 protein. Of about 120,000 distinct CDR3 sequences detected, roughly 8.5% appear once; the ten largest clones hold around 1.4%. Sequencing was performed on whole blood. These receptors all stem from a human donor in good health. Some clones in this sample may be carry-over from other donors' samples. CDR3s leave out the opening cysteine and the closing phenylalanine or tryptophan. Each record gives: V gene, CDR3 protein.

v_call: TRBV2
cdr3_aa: ASSGSSGNPGTQY

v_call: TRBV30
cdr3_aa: TGRRPNEQF

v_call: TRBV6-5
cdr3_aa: ASSYTRAGGLRSDGYT

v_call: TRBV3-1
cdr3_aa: ASSQKGNQPQH

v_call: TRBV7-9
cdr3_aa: ASSLFPRFSYNEQF

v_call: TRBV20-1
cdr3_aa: SARDQSSYNEQF

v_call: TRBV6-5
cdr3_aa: ASSYPFGQNIQY

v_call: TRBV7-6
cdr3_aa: ASSQGPQDTQY

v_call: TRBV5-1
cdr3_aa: ASASAPYEQY

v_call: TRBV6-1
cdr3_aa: ASKAPGAGANVLT

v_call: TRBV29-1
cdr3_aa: SVEGGFSSYEQY

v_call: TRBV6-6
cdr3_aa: ASRQIDRGTDTQY

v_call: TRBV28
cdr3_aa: ASRPGPADTQY

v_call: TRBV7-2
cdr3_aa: ASSSQRAYEQY

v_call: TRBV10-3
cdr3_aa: AISEYDNGQGAQY

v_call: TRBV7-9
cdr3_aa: ASSLAYGTYPSVRTDTQY

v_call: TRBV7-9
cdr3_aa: ASSSLAGGADEKLF

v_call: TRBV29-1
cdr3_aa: SAATVHSAYEQY

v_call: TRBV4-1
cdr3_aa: ASSHPRPGHSSYNEQF

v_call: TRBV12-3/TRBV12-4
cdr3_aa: ASSTAGTVANTIY

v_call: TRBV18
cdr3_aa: ASSPWLGPTQGETQY

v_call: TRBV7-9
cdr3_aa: ASSSVPGEKLF

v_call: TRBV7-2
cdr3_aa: ASSLGGANYGYT

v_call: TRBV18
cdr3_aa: ASSHYTGELF

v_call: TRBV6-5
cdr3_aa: ASGQGGNQPQH

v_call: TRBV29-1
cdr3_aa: SVLTDRWIFEAF

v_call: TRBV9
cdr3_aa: ASSAPQVGTSAYNEQF

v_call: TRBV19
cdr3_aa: ASSSRDRPPYEQY

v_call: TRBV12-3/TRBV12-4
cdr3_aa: ASSLHGGYNSPLH

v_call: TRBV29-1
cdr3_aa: SVPFGTGELF

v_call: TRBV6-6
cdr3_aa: ASSSSGTETYEQY

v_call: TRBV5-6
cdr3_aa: ASSLGRDRGQETQY